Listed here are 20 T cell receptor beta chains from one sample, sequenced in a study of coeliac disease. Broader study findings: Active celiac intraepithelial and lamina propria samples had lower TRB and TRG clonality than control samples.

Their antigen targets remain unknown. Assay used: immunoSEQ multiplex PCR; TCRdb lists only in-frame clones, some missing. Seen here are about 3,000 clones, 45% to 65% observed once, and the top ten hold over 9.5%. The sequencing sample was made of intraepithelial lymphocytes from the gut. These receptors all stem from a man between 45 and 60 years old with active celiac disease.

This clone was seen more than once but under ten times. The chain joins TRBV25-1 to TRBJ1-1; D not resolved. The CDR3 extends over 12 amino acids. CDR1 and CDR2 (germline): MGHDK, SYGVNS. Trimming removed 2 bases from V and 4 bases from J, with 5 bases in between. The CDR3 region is CASSEGPTEAFF. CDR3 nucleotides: TGTGCCAGCAGTGAAGGGCCCACTGAAGCTTTCTTT.

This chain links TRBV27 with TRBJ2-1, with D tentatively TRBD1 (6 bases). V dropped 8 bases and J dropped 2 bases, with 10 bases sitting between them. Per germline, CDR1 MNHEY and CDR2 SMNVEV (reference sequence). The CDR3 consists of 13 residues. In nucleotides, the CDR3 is TGTGCCAGCGGGCAGGGGACCTACAATGAGCAGTTCTTC. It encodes CASGQGTYNEQFF.

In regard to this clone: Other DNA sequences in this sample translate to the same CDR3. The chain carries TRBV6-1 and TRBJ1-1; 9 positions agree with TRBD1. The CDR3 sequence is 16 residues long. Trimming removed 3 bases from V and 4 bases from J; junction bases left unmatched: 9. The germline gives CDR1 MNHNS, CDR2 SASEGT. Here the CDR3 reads CASSDGLQGASTEAFF. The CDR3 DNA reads TGTGCCAGCAGTGACGGGCTACAGGGGGCGAGCACTGAAGCTTTCTTT.

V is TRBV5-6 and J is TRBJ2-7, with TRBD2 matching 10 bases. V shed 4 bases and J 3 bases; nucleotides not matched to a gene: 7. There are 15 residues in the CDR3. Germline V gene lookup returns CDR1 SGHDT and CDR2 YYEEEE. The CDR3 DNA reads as TGTGCCAGCAGCCTTACAAGCGGGGGGGGCTACGAGCAGTACTTC. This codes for CASSLTSGGGYEQYF.

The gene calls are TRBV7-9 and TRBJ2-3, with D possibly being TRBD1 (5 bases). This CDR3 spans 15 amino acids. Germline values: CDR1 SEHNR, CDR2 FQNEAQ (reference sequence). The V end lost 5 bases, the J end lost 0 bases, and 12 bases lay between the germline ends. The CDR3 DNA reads TGTGCCAGCAGCGACAGTCCTTCTAGCACAGATACGCAGTATTTT. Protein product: CASSDSPSSTDTQYF.

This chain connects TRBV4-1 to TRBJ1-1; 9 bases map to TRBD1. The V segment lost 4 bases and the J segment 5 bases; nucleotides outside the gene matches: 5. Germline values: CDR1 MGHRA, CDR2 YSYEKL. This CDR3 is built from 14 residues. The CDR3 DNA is TGCGCCAGCAGCCCCGGGACAGGGCTTACTGAAGCTTTCTTT. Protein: CASSPGTGLTEAFF.

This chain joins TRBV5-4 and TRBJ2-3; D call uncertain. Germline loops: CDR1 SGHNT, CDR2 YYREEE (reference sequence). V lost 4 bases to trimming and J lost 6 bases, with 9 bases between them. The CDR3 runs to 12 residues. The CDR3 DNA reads TGTGCCAGCAGCGCCGGGTGGGATACGCAGTATTTT. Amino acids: CASSAGWDTQYF.

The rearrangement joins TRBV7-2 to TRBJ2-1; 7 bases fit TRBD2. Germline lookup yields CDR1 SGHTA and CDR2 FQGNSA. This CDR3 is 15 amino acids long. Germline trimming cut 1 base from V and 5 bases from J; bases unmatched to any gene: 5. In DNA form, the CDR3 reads TGTGCCAGCAGCTTAGGGCGGGGGTCACACAATGAGCAGTTCTTC. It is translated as CASSLGRGSHNEQFF.

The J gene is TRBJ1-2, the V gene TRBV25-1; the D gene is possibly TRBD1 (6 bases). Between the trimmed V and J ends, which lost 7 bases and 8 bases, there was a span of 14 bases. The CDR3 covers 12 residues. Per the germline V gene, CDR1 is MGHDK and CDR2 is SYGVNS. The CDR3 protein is CASTTGTGGYTF. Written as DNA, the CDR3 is TGTGCCAGCACGACAGGAACGGGGGGCTACACCTTC.

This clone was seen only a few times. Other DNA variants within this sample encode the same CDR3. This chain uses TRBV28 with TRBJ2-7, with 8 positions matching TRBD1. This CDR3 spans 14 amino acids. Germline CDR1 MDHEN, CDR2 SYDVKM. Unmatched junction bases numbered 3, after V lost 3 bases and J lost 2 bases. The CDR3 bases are TGTGCCAGCAGTTTTGACAGGGGTCCCTACGAGCAGTACTTC. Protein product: CASSFDRGPYEQYF.

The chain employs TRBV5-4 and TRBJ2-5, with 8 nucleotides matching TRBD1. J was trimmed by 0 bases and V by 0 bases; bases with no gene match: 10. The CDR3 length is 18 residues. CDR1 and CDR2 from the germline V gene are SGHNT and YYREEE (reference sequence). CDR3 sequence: CASSLVGGTGWDQETQYF. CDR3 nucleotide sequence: TGTGCCAGCAGCTTGGTAGGGGGGACAGGTTGGGACCAAGAGACCCAGTACTTC. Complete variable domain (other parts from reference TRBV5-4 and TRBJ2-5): ETGVTQSPTHLIKTRGQQVTLRCSSQSGHNTVSWYQQALGQGPQFIFQYYREEENGRGNFPPRFSGLQFPNYSSELNVNALELDDSALYLCASSLVGGTGWDQETQYFGPGTRLLVL.

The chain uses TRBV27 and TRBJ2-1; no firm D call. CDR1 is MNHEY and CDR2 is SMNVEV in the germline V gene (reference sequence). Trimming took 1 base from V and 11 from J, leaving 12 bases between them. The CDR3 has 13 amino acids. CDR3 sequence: CASSLLGPGKQFF. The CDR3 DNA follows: TGTGCCAGCAGTTTATTGGGCCCCGGCAAGCAGTTCTTC.

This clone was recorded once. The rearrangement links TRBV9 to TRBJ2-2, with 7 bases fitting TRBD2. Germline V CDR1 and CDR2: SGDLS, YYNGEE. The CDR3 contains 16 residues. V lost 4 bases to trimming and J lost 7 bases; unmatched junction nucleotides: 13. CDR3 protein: CASSPAWAGAGGELFF. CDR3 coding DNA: TGTGCCAGCAGCCCCGCCTGGGCGGGAGCGGGCGGGGAGCTGTTTTTT.

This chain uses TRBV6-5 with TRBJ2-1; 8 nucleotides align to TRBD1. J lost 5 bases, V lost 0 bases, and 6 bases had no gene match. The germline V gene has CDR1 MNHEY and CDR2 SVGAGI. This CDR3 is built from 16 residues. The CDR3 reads CASSYSNGQGNNEQFF. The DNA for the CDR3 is TGTGCCAGCAGTTACTCCAACGGACAGGGAAACAATGAGCAGTTCTTC.

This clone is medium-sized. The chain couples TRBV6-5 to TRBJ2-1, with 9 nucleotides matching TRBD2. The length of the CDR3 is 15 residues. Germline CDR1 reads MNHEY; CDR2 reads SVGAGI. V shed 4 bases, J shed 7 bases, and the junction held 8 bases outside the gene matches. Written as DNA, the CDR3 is TGTGCCAGCAGTTTTAATAGCGGGGGATTTAATGAGCAGTTCTTC. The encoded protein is CASSFNSGGFNEQFF.

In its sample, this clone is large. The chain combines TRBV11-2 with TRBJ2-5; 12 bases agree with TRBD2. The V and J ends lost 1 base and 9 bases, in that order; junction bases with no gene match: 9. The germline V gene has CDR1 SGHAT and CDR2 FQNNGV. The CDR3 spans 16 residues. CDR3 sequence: CASSLATSGGAVAQYF. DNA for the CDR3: TGTGCCAGCAGCTTAGCGACTAGCGGGGGAGCCGTGGCCCAGTACTTC.

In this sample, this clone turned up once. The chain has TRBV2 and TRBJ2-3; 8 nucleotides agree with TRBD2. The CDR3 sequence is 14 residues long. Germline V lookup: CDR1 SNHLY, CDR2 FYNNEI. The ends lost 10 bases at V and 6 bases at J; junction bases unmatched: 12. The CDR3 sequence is CAISPGREVDTQYF. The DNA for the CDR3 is TGTGCCATCTCCCCCGGGCGGGAGGTGGATACGCAGTATTTT.

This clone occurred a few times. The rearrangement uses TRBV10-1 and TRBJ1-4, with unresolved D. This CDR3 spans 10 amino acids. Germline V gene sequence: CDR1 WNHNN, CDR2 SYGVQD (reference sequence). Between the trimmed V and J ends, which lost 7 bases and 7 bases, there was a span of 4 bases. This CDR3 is CASKPEKLFF. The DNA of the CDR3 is TGCGCCAGCAAGCCTGAAAAACTGTTTTTT.

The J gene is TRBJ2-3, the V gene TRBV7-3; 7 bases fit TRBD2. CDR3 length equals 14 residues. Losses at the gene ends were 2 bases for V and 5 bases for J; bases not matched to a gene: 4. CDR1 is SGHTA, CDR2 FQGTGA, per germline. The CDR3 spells CASSLERGIDTQYF. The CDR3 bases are TGTGCCAGCAGCTTAGAGCGGGGAATAGATACGCAGTATTTT.

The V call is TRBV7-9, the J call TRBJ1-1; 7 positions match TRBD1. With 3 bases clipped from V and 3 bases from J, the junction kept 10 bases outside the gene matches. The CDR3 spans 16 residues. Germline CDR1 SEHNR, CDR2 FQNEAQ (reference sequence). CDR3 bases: TGTGCCAGCAGCTTCCTCCCAACAGGGGACGACACTGAAGCTTTCTTT. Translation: CASSFLPTGDDTEAFF.